These 32 T cell receptor beta chains originate from one sample sequenced in a study of T cell changes during pregnancy in multiple sclerosis (dated by TCRdb to about 2019). The method was the immunoSEQ multiplex PCR assay. TCRdb stores this immuneACCESS table with in-frame sequences only. Part of the clones is absent; in the studies checked, under half of the shortfall reflects unresolved V genes, and no reason is known for the rest. In this sample the table shows more than 90,000 clones, 92% of which occur a single time. The top ten constitute 2% to 2.5% of the sample. Source: peripheral blood, taken after pregnancy. The receptors shown here come from a female donor with multiple sclerosis, enrolled in a pregnancy study.

The genes are TRBV18 and TRBJ1-2; D call uncertain. This CDR3 is 14 amino acids long. Deletions cut 2 bases from V and 8 bases from J, with 15 bases between. Germline lookup yields CDR1 KGHSH and CDR2 LQKENI. CDR3 residues: CASSPEAVPGGYTF. The CDR3 bases are TGTGCCAGCTCACCAGAGGCGGTCCCGGGAGGCTACACCTTC.

This chain joins TRBV5-8 and TRBJ2-7; 9 positions match TRBD1. Unmatched junction bases numbered 6, after V lost 2 bases and J lost 3 bases. The germline V gene encodes CDR1 SGHTS and CDR2 YDEGEE. There are 15 residues in the CDR3. CDR3 loop: CASSFNGGQGYEQYF. The CDR3 DNA is TGTGCCAGCAGCTTCAATGGGGGACAGGGCTACGAGCAGTACTTC.

This chain uses TRBV6-1 with TRBJ1-3; weak D call: TRBD1 (5 bases). The V and J ends lost 1 base and 4 bases respectively, with 11 bases between them. The germline CDR1 and CDR2 sequences are MNHNS and SASEGT. This CDR3 region has 15 residues. The CDR3 loop is CASSEDGGSGNTIYF. CDR3 nucleotides: TGTGCCAGCAGTGAAGACGGGGGTTCGGGAAACACCATATATTTT.

The V gene is TRBV6-5, the J gene TRBJ2-2; 11 bases map to TRBD2. The CDR3 extends over 15 amino acids. From germline, CDR1 is MNHEY and CDR2 SVGAGI. The V and J ends lost 7 bases and 6 bases, in that order; junction bases with no gene match: 7. In DNA, the CDR3 is TGTGCCAGCACAATTAGCGGGGGGGCGTCCGGGGAGCTGTTTTTT. It encodes CASTISGGASGELFF.

The chain recombines TRBV5-5 with TRBJ2-7; D might be TRBD2 (5 bases). Trimming pared 4 bases from V and 0 bases from J, leaving 11 bases between. The CDR3 is made up of 14 amino acids. From germline, CDR1 is SGHKS and CDR2 YYEKEE (reference sequence). The CDR3 sequence: CASSTAGNSYEQYF. The CDR3 DNA follows: TGTGCCAGCAGCACGGCCGGGAACTCCTACGAGCAGTACTTC.

The V and J genes are TRBV5-1 and TRBJ2-7; D not resolved. Between the trimmed V and J ends, which lost 7 bases and 0 bases, there was a span of 14 bases. The CDR3 loop spans 14 amino acids. Germline CDR1 reads SGHRS; CDR2 reads YFSETQ. CDR3 region: CASFAEPHSYEQYF. As DNA, the CDR3 is TGCGCCAGCTTTGCGGAGCCTCACTCCTACGAGCAGTACTTC.

The chain uses TRBV30 and TRBJ1-1, with a weak D call TRBD1 (5 bases). Trimming took 4 bases from V and 10 from J, leaving 22 bases between them. This CDR3 is built from 14 residues. Germline V gives CDR1 GTSNPN, CDR2 SVGIG (reference sequence). The CDR3 is CAWNYRTGAQGAFF. As DNA, the CDR3 is TGTGCCTGGAACTATCGAACTGGGGCCCAGGGAGCTTTCTTT.

This chain links TRBV7-9 with TRBJ2-7, with a possible D match to TRBD2 (5 bases). The CDR3 spans 14 residues. Trimming shortened V by 3 bases and J by 5 bases, and 14 bases separated the two germline ends. CDR1 SEHNR and CDR2 FQNEAQ come from the germline V gene (reference sequence). This chain's CDR3 is CASSFFGGADEQYF. CDR3 nucleotides: TGTGCCAGCAGCTTTTTCGGCGGAGCGGACGAGCAGTACTTC.

CDR3 sequence reads: CASSDSGTVNTGELFF. The DNA for the CDR3 is TGTGCCAGCAGCGACTCGGGGACAGTGAACACCGGGGAGCTGTTTTTT. The chain carries TRBV11-3 and TRBJ2-2, with 7 bases matching TRBD1. J gave up 1 base and V 5 bases, and 7 bases lay outside the gene matches. This CDR3 comprises 16 residues. CDR1 and CDR2 (germline): SGHNT, YENEEA.

The J gene is TRBJ1-1, the V gene TRBV5-8; maybe TRBD1 (6 bases). There are 13 residues in the CDR3. Deletions cut 5 bases from V and 0 bases from J, with 8 bases between. Germline CDR1 SGHTS, CDR2 YDEGEE. CDR3 nucleotide sequence: TGTGCCAGCAGTGCAGGGGTGAACACTGAAGCTTTCTTT. This codes for CASSAGVNTEAFF.

This chain connects TRBV25-1 to TRBJ1-3; D uncertain. This CDR3 has 14 amino acids. V was clipped by 3 bases and J by 4 bases, with 10 bases between them. Germline V gives CDR1 MGHDK, CDR2 SYGVNS. This chain's CDR3 is CASSDLRGGNTIYF. The DNA of the CDR3 is TGTGCCAGCAGTGATCTTCGCGGAGGAAACACCATATATTTT.

The chain joins TRBV7-6 to TRBJ2-7; D possibly corresponds to TRBD1 (5 bases). Germline V gene data show CDR1 as SGHVS and CDR2 as FNYEAQ. This CDR3 comprises 14 residues. V shed 1 base and J shed 0 bases, with 7 bases lying between them. CDR3 amino acids: CASSLGQSSYEQYF. DNA of the CDR3: TGTGCCAGCAGCTTAGGACAGAGCTCCTACGAGCAGTACTTC.

The J gene is TRBJ2-5, the V gene TRBV29-1; 11 positions agree with TRBD2. Germline V gene lookup returns CDR1 SQVTM and CDR2 ANQGSEA. With 4 bases clipped from V and 4 bases from J, the junction kept 8 bases outside the gene matches. This CDR3 comprises 15 residues. CDR3 sequence: CSVGFLAGGGETQYF. For the CDR3, the DNA is TGCAGCGTTGGGTTTCTAGCGGGGGGCGGAGAGACCCAGTACTTC. The full variable domain, with the rest looked up from reference TRBV29-1 and TRBJ2-5, is SAVISQKPSRDICQRGTSLTIQCQVDSQVTMMFWYRQQPGQSLTLIATANQGSEATYESGFVIDKFPISRPNLTFSTLTVSNMSPEDSSIYLCSVGFLAGGGETQYFGPGTRLLVL.

This clone was detected only once. The chain links TRBV2 to TRBJ1-1; D remains unclear. Germline-derived CDR1 and CDR2 are SNHLY and FYNNEI. The CDR3 covers 15 residues. The V end was cut by 6 bases, the J end by 3 bases, with 17 bases between. Written as DNA, the CDR3 is TGTGCCAGCAGCCCCTCTAGCGGGAGCGACACTGAAGCTTTCTTT. It yields the protein CASSPSSGSDTEAFF.

This chain links TRBV30 with TRBJ2-7; 11 bases map to TRBD2. CDR3 size: 16 residues. Germline CDR1 GTSNPN, CDR2 SVGIG (reference sequence). Trimming took 2 bases from V and 1 from J; bases not matched to a gene: 7. The CDR3 is CAWSPSGRPTSYEQYF. The CDR3 nucleotides are TGTGCCTGGAGTCCTAGCGGGAGGCCGACGTCCTACGAGCAGTACTTC.

This clone was seen a single time. The V gene is TRBV5-6, the J gene TRBJ1-2; D is unclear. CDR3 length: 14 amino acids. With 0 bases removed from V and 11 bases from J, the gap between germline ends came to 17 bases. Germline V lookup: CDR1 SGHDT, CDR2 YYEEEE. CDR3 sequence (DNA): TGTGCCAGCAGCTTGGTTCCGGGGAGTTCTGGTTACACCTTC. Protein product: CASSLVPGSSGYTF.

The chain combines TRBV14 with TRBJ2-5; no definite D call. There are 13 residues in the CDR3. Germline V lookup: CDR1 SGHDN, CDR2 FVKESK. V lost 2 bases and J lost 3, with 7 bases in between. CDR3 loop: CASSQLGEETQYF. The CDR3 nucleotides are TGTGCCAGCAGCCAATTAGGAGAAGAGACCCAGTACTTC.

V gene TRBV29-1 combines with J gene TRBJ1-1; TRBD1 matches 7 bases. Trimming at V came to 7 bases and at J to 7 bases, leaving 6 bases not matched to a gene. Germline CDR1 reads SQVTM; CDR2 reads ANQGSEA. CDR3 length: 11 amino acids. The CDR3 DNA is TGCAGCGCAGACAGGGACTTTGAAGCTTTCTTT. Amino acid sequence: CSADRDFEAFF.

V usage is TRBV4-1 and J usage is TRBJ2-7; D is possibly TRBD1 (5 bases). The V end lost 0 bases, the J end lost 7 bases, and 22 bases lay between the germline ends. The CDR3 spans 17 residues. From germline, CDR1 is MGHRA and CDR2 YSYEKL. In DNA form, the CDR3 reads TGCGCCAGCAGCCAAGATTGGGGTGGGGCTTTCAGTGGGGAGCAGTACTTC. This encodes CASSQDWGGAFSGEQYF.

V gene TRBV29-1 combines with J gene TRBJ1-5; 7 bases line up with TRBD1. The germline V gene has CDR1 SQVTM and CDR2 ANQGSEA. Germline trimming cut 7 bases from V and 6 bases from J; bases unmatched to any gene: 9. The CDR3 consists of 13 residues. CDR3 bases: TGCAGCGGAACCGGACAGGAGGGTCAGCCCCAGCATTTT. As protein: CSGTGQEGQPQHF.

V gene TRBV7-2 combines with J gene TRBJ2-2, with 7 positions matching TRBD2. CDR3 length: 15 residues. Germline trimming cut 5 bases from V and 7 bases from J; bases unmatched to any gene: 10. Per the germline V gene, CDR1 is SGHTA and CDR2 is FQGNSA. In nucleotides, the CDR3 is TGTGCCAGCAGCATCGATGCGGGGGTGAGCGGGGAGCTGTTTTTT. Its translation is CASSIDAGVSGELFF. Looking up the rest from reference TRBV7-2 and TRBJ2-2 gives the full variable domain: GAGVSQSPSNKVTEKGKDVELRCDPISGHTALYWYRQSLGQGLEFLIYFQGNSAPDKSGLPSDRFSAERTGGSVSTLTIQRTQQEDSAVYLCASSIDAGVSGELFFGEGSRLTVL.

The rearrangement uses TRBV7-6 and TRBJ2-1; TRBD2 aligns across 11 bases. V lost 5 bases to trimming and J lost 0 bases; unmatched junction nucleotides: 15. Germline V gene sequence: CDR1 SGHVS, CDR2 FNYEAQ. The CDR3 spans 20 residues. DNA for the CDR3: TGTGCCAGCAGCCCGAGGGTCCTAGCGGGGGGCTTGAGCTCCTACAATGAGCAGTTCTTC. Protein sequence: CASSPRVLAGGLSSYNEQFF.

The chain is built from TRBV7-2 and TRBJ2-2, with D perhaps TRBD2 (5 bases). Germline V gene lookup returns CDR1 SGHTA and CDR2 FQGNSA. This CDR3 contains 16 residues. Trimming removed 0 bases at V and 0 bases at J, with 8 bases between. The DNA for the CDR3 is TGTGCCAGCAGCTTAGCGGCGGAGGCGAACACCGGGGAGCTGTTTTTT. It translates to CASSLAAEANTGELFF.

The gene calls are TRBV11-2 and TRBJ2-7; 10 bases match TRBD2. Germline V gene lookup returns CDR1 SGHAT and CDR2 FQNNGV. The CDR3 runs 16 residues. V lost 1 base to trimming and J lost 3 bases; unmatched junction nucleotides: 6. The CDR3 loop reads CASSLASSGSIYEQYF. The CDR3 DNA reads as TGTGCCAGCAGCTTAGCCTCTAGCGGGAGTATCTACGAGCAGTACTTC.

The rearrangement joins TRBV30 to TRBJ2-7; 8 nucleotides line up with TRBD2. The junction had 12 bases not matched to a gene; V was cut back by 2 bases and J by 3 bases. The CDR3 spans 16 residues. Germline assignment: CDR1 GTSNPN and CDR2 SVGIG (reference sequence). CDR3 residues: CAWSFQGYGGDYEQYF. Here the CDR3 DNA reads TGTGCCTGGAGTTTCCAAGGCTACGGGGGGGACTACGAGCAGTACTTC.

The chain links TRBV4-3 to TRBJ2-1, with 12 bases identical to TRBD1. The CDR3 sequence is 15 residues long. Trimming took 6 bases from V and 6 from J; bases not matched to a gene: 6. Per the germline V gene, CDR1 is LGHNA and CDR2 is YSLEER. The CDR3, as DNA: TGCGCCAGCAGGGTGGGACAGGGGGCTGTCAATGAGCAGTTCTTC. As protein: CASRVGQGAVNEQFF.

This clone turned up a few times. The rearrangement links TRBV5-4 to TRBJ2-2, with D possibly TRBD2 on 6 matching bases. V lost 4 bases, J lost 7 bases, and 11 bases lay in between. In germline, CDR1 is SGHNT, CDR2 YYREEE (reference sequence). This CDR3 contains 13 residues. The DNA for the CDR3 is TGTGCCAGCAGCCGGGAGTGGGGCGGGGAGCTGTTTTTT. It codes for CASSREWGGELFF. The variable domain in full, completed from reference TRBV5-4 and TRBJ2-2, reads ETGVTQSPTHLIKTRGQQVTLRCSSQSGHNTVSWYQQALGQGPQFIFQYYREEENGRGNFPPRFSGLQFPNYSSELNVNALELDDSALYLCASSREWGGELFFGEGSRLTVL.

This rearrangement joins TRBV30 to TRBJ2-5, with 10 bases lining up with TRBD2. The CDR3 is made up of 17 amino acids. Germline loops: CDR1 GTSNPN, CDR2 SVGIG (reference sequence). V trimming: 2 bases; J trimming: 2 bases; junction bases outside the gene matches: 11. In DNA form, the CDR3 reads TGTGCCTGGAGTTCAACCCGGACTAGCGGTATACAAGAGACCCAGTACTTC. Translating gives CAWSSTRTSGIQETQYF.

The CDR3 region has the DNA TGTGCCAGCAGCATTGGAGCGCCGGGGGGTTTCTCTGGGGCCAACGTCCTGACTTTC. Amino acids: CASSIGAPGGFSGANVLTF. The chain has TRBV5-4 and TRBJ2-6, with 7 bases lining up with TRBD2. J gave up 0 bases and V 4 bases, and 13 bases lay outside the gene matches. The CDR3 is made up of 19 amino acids. Per germline, CDR1 SGHNT and CDR2 YYREEE (reference sequence).

The rearrangement links TRBV6-5 to TRBJ2-3; the match to TRBD2 covers 7 bases. The length of the CDR3 is 16 residues. Germline loops: CDR1 MNHEY, CDR2 SVGAGI. V lost 0 bases to trimming and J lost 1 base; unmatched junction nucleotides: 4. CDR3 nucleotide sequence: TGTGCCAGCAGTTACTCGATCCTAGCGGGCACAGATACGCAGTATTTT. This translates into CASSYSILAGTDTQYF.

The sample holds one count of this clone. The chain joins TRBV11-3 to TRBJ2-5; 10 bases map to TRBD1. After removal of 5 bases from V and 4 bases from J, the junction contained 13 bases not matched to a gene. CDR1 and CDR2 (germline): SGHNT, YENEEA. This CDR3 contains 17 residues. CDR3 in DNA: TGTGCCAGCAGCCCGGGACAGGGGCGGGAAAAATCAGAGACCCAGTACTTC. Protein: CASSPGQGREKSETQYF.

This sequence joins TRBV7-9 and TRBJ1-2; the match to TRBD1 covers 10 bases. CDR3 length equals 15 residues. J lost 8 bases, V lost 6 bases, and 12 bases had no gene match. Germline CDR1 is SEHNR and CDR2 is FQNEAQ (reference sequence). In DNA, the CDR3 is TGTGCCAGCAGGAGTCCCGGGACAGGGGTGAAAGGCTACACCTTC. Its protein product is CASRSPGTGVKGYTF.